Listed below are T cell receptor beta chains from one sample, sequenced in a study of T cell responses to AZD1222 COVID-19 vaccine. Generated by immunoSEQ multiplex PCR, the TCRdb table keeps only in-frame clones and is missing some. The table records 100,000 to 120,000 clones, around 81% of them present only once. Specimen: peripheral blood, collected on day 0 of AZD1222 vaccination. These receptors all stem from an adult in good health. The CDR3 runs from the conserved cysteine through the conserved F or W. Fields, in order: V gene, clone size, D gene, J gene, CDR3 protein, CDR3 DNA. A D gene is named only where the DNA matches it firmly. The size entry is marked missing in some rows and otherwise reads once, few, many or a size class.

V gene: TRBV4-3
clone size: .
D gene: TRBD2
J gene: TRBJ2-2
CDR3 protein: CASSQDPPAGGWPGELFF
CDR3 DNA: TGCGCCAGCAGCCAAGATCCTCCGGCGGGGGGATGGCCCGGGGAGCTGTTTTTT

V gene: TRBV19
clone size: few
D gene: .
J gene: TRBJ1-5
CDR3 protein: CASSIDSSRVPQPQHF
CDR3 DNA: TGTGCCAGTAGTATAGATAGTTCCAGGGTCCCTCAGCCCCAGCATTTT

V gene: TRBV11-2
clone size: .
D gene: .
J gene: TRBJ1-1
CDR3 protein: CASSNLRGNTEAFF
CDR3 DNA: TGTGCCAGCAGCAACCTGCGGGGGAACACTGAAGCTTTCTTT

V gene: TRBV2
clone size: .
D gene: .
J gene: TRBJ1-6
CDR3 protein: CASNQGYNSPLHF
CDR3 DNA: TGTGCCAGCAACCAGGGCTATAATTCACCCCTCCACTTT

V gene: TRBV18
clone size: .
D gene: .
J gene: TRBJ1-4
CDR3 protein: CASSPLEGVNEKLFF
CDR3 DNA: TGTGCCAGCTCACCCCTAGAGGGGGTTAATGAAAAACTGTTTTTT

V gene: TRBV2
clone size: .
D gene: .
J gene: TRBJ1-1
CDR3 protein: CASGNSRDTEAFF
CDR3 DNA: TGTGCCAGCGGGAACTCGAGGGACACTGAAGCTTTCTTT

V gene: TRBV9
clone size: once
D gene: .
J gene: TRBJ1-6
CDR3 protein: CASSALRPRSYNSPLHF
CDR3 DNA: TGTGCCAGCAGCGCTCTCCGTCCCCGCTCCTATAATTCACCCCTCCACTTT

V gene: TRBV18
clone size: .
D gene: .
J gene: TRBJ2-7
CDR3 protein: CASSPPGEDEQYF
CDR3 DNA: TGTGCCAGCTCACCACCAGGGGAGGACGAGCAGTACTTC

V gene: TRBV10-3
clone size: .
D gene: TRBD1
J gene: TRBJ1-2
CDR3 protein: CAISESAGGLDGYTF
CDR3 DNA: TGTGCCATCAGTGAGTCGGCAGGGGGCTTGGATGGCTACACCTTC

V gene: TRBV6-4
clone size: once
D gene: TRBD1
J gene: TRBJ1-4
CDR3 protein: CASSRDRDEKLFF
CDR3 DNA: TGTGCCAGCAGCCGGGACAGGGATGAAAAACTGTTTTTT

V gene: TRBV5-1
clone size: .
D gene: .
J gene: TRBJ1-2
CDR3 protein: CASSLNAGPGYTF
CDR3 DNA: TGCGCCAGCAGCTTGAATGCAGGCCCTGGCTACACCTTC